What follows are 10 T cell receptor beta chains derived from one specimen sequenced in a study of T cell changes during pregnancy in multiple sclerosis. Sequenced by immunoSEQ multiplex PCR; TCRdb stores in-frame clones only, minus some. The sample carries about 80,000 clones, approximately 93% recorded once. The sample was peripheral blood, taken in the second trimester of pregnancy. These receptor sequences come from a female donor in good health, enrolled as a control in a pregnancy study.

The V call is TRBV7-9, the J call TRBJ2-1, with a possible D match to TRBD1 (5 bases). The CDR3 is 14 amino acids. V shed 2 bases and J shed 6 bases, with 11 bases lying between them. The V gene's germline CDR1 is SEHNR and CDR2 FQNEAQ (reference sequence). CDR3 residues: CASSLPGLGNEQFF. CDR3 bases: TGTGCCAGCAGCTTACCAGGGTTAGGCAATGAGCAGTTCTTC. Based on the CDR3 plus reference TRBV7-9 and TRBJ2-1, the full variable domain is DTGVSQNPRHKITKRGQNVTFRCDPISEHNRLYWYRQTLGQGPEFLTYFQNEAQLEKSRLLSDRFSAERPKGSFSTLEIQRTEQGDSAMYLCASSLPGLGNEQFFGPGTRLTVL.

This clone was detected only once. The genes are TRBV4-1 and TRBJ1-5; TRBD1 aligns across 9 bases. The J segment lost 6 bases and the V segment lost 4 bases, leaving 10 bases of the junction unmatched. Per the germline V gene, CDR1 is MGHRA and CDR2 is YSYEKL. The CDR3 contains 16 residues. CDR3 loop: CASSPIVTGGGQPQHF. In DNA, the CDR3 is TGCGCCAGCAGCCCGATAGTAACAGGGGGCGGTCAGCCCCAGCATTTT.

This clone showed up just once. This rearrangement joins TRBV10-3 to TRBJ1-5, with D unresolved. The CDR3 runs 18 residues. The germline V gene has CDR1 ENHRY and CDR2 SYGVKD. The V gene lost 0 bases and the J gene lost 0 bases, with 15 bases spanning the gap. The CDR3 coding sequence is TGTGCCATCAGTGAGTCCGCGGAATCGGGATATAGCAATCAGCCCCAGCATTTT. As protein: CAISESAESGYSNQPQHF.

The chain is built from TRBV27 and TRBJ2-1; 7 bases line up with TRBD2. The CDR3 loop spans 14 amino acids. V lost 4 bases to trimming and J lost 0 bases; unmatched junction nucleotides: 0. Germline values: CDR1 MNHEY, CDR2 SMNVEV (reference sequence). CDR3 loop: CASSSGGSYNEQFF. The CDR3 DNA follows: TGTGCCAGCAGTTCGGGGGGCTCCTACAATGAGCAGTTCTTC.

The rearrangement links TRBV4-1 to TRBJ2-1; 13 nucleotides agree with TRBD2. The V gene end was trimmed by 2 bases and the J gene end by 8 bases; junction bases not matched to a gene: 6. The CDR3 is 16 residues long. Germline V gene lookup returns CDR1 MGHRA and CDR2 YSYEKL. The CDR3 DNA reads as TGCGCCAGCAGCCAACCGACTAGCGGGAGGAGAGATGAGCAGTTCTTC. Translation: CASSQPTSGRRDEQFF.

The chain uses TRBV27 and TRBJ1-5, with TRBD1 matching 7 bases. Germline V gene data show CDR1 as MNHEY and CDR2 as SMNVEV (reference sequence). This CDR3 spans 15 amino acids. Trimming at V came to 8 bases and at J to 4 bases, leaving 11 bases not matched to a gene. In nucleotides, the CDR3 is TGTGCCAGCCGAGCCGGGACAGAAGGGAATCAGCCCCAGCATTTT. This translates into CASRAGTEGNQPQHF.

The gene calls are TRBV28 and TRBJ1-5; D ambiguous. Germline loops: CDR1 MDHEN, CDR2 SYDVKM. V was clipped by 6 bases and J by 5 bases, with 11 bases between them. The CDR3 runs 13 residues. The CDR3 DNA is TGTGCCAGCAGGCGTTCGAACTATCAGCCCCAGCATTTT. It specifies CASRRSNYQPQHF.

The chain employs TRBV11-2 and TRBJ2-7; TRBD1 agrees at 8 bases. After removal of 1 base from V and 3 bases from J, the junction contained 5 bases not matched to a gene. CDR1 and CDR2 (germline): SGHAT, FQNNGV. The CDR3 contains 15 residues. The CDR3 DNA reads as TGTGCCAGCAGCTTAGCCGGGACAGGCATCTACGAGCAGTACTTC. Its protein is CASSLAGTGIYEQYF. The variable domain in full, with the rest retrieved from reference TRBV11-2 and TRBJ2-7, is EAGVAQSPRYKIIEKRQSVAFWCNPISGHATLYWYQQILGQGPKLLIQFQNNGVVDDSQLPKDRFSAERLKGVDSTLKIQPAKLEDSAVYLCASSLAGTGIYEQYFGPGTRLTVT.

This chain joins TRBV5-6 and TRBJ2-7, with 9 bases fitting TRBD1. This CDR3 region has 14 residues. V was pared by 5 bases and J by 6 bases, with 9 bases of the junction left unmatched. From germline, CDR1 is SGHDT and CDR2 YYEEEE. CDR3 residues: CASRTGTGRSEQYF. The CDR3 DNA reads TGTGCCAGCAGAACCGGGACAGGGAGGTCCGAGCAGTACTTC.

V and J are TRBV7-9 and TRBJ2-1, with TRBD2 matching 7 bases. Germline V CDR1 and CDR2: SEHNR, FQNEAQ (reference sequence). The CDR3 has 18 amino acids. The ends lost 4 bases at V and 3 bases at J; junction bases unmatched: 15. The CDR3 reads CASSSNSGGRALYNEQFF. The CDR3 DNA follows: TGTGCCAGCAGCTCAAATAGCGGAGGGAGGGCCCTCTACAATGAGCAGTTCTTC.